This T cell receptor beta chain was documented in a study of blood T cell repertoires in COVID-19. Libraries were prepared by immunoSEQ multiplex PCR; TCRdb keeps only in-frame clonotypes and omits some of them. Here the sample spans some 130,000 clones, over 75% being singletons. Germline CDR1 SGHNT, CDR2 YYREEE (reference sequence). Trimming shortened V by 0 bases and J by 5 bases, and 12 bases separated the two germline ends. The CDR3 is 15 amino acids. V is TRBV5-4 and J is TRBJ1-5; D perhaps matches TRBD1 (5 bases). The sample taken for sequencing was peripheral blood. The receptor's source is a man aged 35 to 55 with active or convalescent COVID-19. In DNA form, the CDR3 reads TGTGCCAGCAGCTTGGGGGGCTCCTCGGATCAGCCCCAGCATTTT. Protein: CASSLGGSSDQPQHF.